This T cell receptor beta chain came from a study of graft-versus-host responses after intestinal transplantation (dated by TCRdb to about 2021). Concerning the study at large: The transplants that recipients received were multivisceral, liver-intestinal, or isolated intestinal. Anti-thymocyte globulin induction was given to all recipients, followed by maintenance tacrolimus and steroids for approximately three years. After intestinal transplantation, graft-versus-host and host-versus-graft alloreactive T cell clones were followed in the graft, circulation and bone marrow using bulk TCR-beta CDR3 sequencing. To identify alloreactive clones, pre-transplant mixed lymphocyte reaction products were sequenced and then compared with unstimulated pre-transplant donor and recipient T cells. The cohort enrolled about two dozen intestinal transplant recipients, one of whom was a retransplant, and a few patients without pretransplant specimens were excluded. A peak of at least 4% donor T cells among recipient peripheral blood mononuclear cells was the definition used for donor T cell macrochimerism. Samples from a few later patients were sequenced in-house on an Illumina MiSeq with MiXCR processing rather than by the commercial service.

Broad study findings and their caveats: In patients with donor T cell macrochimerism, the allografts had high GvH to HvG T cell clonal ratios. Early after transplant, peak levels of circulating GvH clones were found to be associated with declines in HvG clones. The relatively low number and heterogeneity of intestinal transplant patients limited the conclusions. GvH clones were detected in recipient bone marrow, and some appeared earlier in ileal mucosa or blood, consistent with an intestinal mucosal origin.

Intraepithelial and lamina propria lymphocytes were isolated from graft specimens using dithiothreitol, EDTA incubations and collagenase D digestion. Bulk TCR-beta sequencing was performed on serial intestinal graft biopsy specimens collected as late as 600 days after transplant. Libraries were built with the immunoSEQ multiplex PCR assay. Adaptive Biotechnologies carried out high-throughput TCR-beta CDR3 sequencing of genomic DNA for most patients. From the authors' description of their analysis: Adaptive's ImmunoSEQ software supplied the TCR sequencing data for more than 15 patients, while MiXCR and VDJtools were used to process a few other patients. CDR3 nucleotide sequences shared by donor and recipient were removed because the origin of these sequences could not be assigned. Alloreactive clones required at least 2-fold expansion over unstimulated cells and minimum CFSE-low frequency of 0.002% (template counts) or 0.001% (read counts). A clone was considered mappable if detected in the sequenced pre-transplant spleen, lymph node, or MLR CFSE-low populations of the donor or recipient. Cumulative frequency of alloreactive clones was calculated as a percentage of all sequences weighted by copy number. TCRdb mirrors the immuneACCESS table, restricted to in-frame sequences. Some clones are absent from its copies; in checked studies, under half trace to an unresolved V gene, and the reason for the others is unknown. V, J and clone size reflect that table, while D and trimming were determined from the DNA. Across this sample there are almost 30,000 clones, with about three quarters seen only once. The ten largest clonotypes hold approximately 2.8% of the sample.

Taken from cysteine to phenylalanine, the CDR3 has 11 residues. Of the read, only the CDR3 DNA is kept; its 33 bases are in frame from base 1. In the germline V gene, CDR1 corresponds to SGHRS and CDR2 to YFSETQ. The junction shows trimming of 3 bases on V and 3 bases on J, plus 4 bases between the germline ends. This clone has just one count. No antigen is known for it. It has no much larger one-base neighbor in the sample; base qualities were not kept. The receptor's source is a human patient who received an intestinal transplant, so some T cells may come from the graft donor. The chain is assembled from TRBV5-1 and TRBJ2-7; the D gene identity is not certain. Sample: ileum tissue, taken 98 days after intestinal transplantation. The DNA reads TGCGCCAGCAGCTCAGACTACGAGCAGTACTTC. Its product reads: CASSSDYEQYF.